The clone carrying this TCR beta chain has only a few counts. The sample originates from a study of blood T cells in healthy people across ages. Germline V lookup: CDR1 MNHEY, CDR2 SMNVEV (reference sequence). The CDR3 spans 14 residues. V lost 6 bases to trimming and J lost 8 bases; unmatched junction nucleotides: 12. With a J-beta primer mix and a sample-barcoded 5' primer, a second PCR ran about 7 to 11 cycles. TCRdb ran MiXCR on the 5' RACE reads and lists one entry per CDR3 protein. The table has about 930,000 distinct CDR3 sequences, about 27% seen once. These same data were also listed under a study on T cells of mothers and their children.

The specimen sequenced was blood. The J gene is TRBJ1-2, the V gene TRBV27, with 7 positions matching TRBD1. This TCR came from a woman in her forties in good health. The CDR3 here is CASSLRQGLEGYTF. CDR3 in DNA: TGTGCCAGCAGCCTGCGACAGGGATTGGAAGGCTACACCTTC.